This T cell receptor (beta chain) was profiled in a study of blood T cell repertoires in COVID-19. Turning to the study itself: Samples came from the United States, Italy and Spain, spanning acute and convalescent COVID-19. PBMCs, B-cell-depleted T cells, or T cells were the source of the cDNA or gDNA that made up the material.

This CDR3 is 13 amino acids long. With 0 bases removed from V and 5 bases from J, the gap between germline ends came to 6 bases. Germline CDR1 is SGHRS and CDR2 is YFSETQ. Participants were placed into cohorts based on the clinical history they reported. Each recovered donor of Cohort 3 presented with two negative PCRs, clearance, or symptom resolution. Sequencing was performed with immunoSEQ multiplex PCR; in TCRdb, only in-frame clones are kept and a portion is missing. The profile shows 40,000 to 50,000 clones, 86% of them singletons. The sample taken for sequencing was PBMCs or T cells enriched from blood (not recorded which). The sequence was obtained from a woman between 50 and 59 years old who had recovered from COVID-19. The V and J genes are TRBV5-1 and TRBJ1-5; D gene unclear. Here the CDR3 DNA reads TGCGCCAGCAGCTTGGTACCAGATCAGCCCCAGCATTTT. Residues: CASSLVPDQPQHF.